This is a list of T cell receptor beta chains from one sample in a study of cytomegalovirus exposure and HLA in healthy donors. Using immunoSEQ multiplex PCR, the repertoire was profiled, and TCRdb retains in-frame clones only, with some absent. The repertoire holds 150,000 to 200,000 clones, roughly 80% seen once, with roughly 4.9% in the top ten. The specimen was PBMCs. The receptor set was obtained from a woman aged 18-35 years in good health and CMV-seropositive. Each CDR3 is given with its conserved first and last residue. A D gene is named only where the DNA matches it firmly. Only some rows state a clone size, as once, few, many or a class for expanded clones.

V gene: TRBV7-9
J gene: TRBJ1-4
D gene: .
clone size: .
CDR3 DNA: TGTGCCAGCAGGGGGGGGGTCCAGGAAAAACTGTTTTTT
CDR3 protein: CASRGGVQEKLFF

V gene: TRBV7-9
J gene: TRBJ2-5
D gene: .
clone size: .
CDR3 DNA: TGTGCCAGCAGCTTTTGCGCCGCCAGGGTTTCGTGTCAAGAGACCCAGTACTTC
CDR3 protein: CASSFCAARVSCQETQYF

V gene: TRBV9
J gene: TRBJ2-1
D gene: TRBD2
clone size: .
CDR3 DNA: TGTGCCAGCAGCGTAAGGGGACTAGATCCTAATGAGCAGTTCTTC
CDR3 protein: CASSVRGLDPNEQFF

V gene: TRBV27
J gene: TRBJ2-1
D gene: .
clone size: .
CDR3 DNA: TGTGCCAGCAGTTGCCTGACAGGCTACAATGAGCAGTTCTTC
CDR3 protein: CASSCLTGYNEQFF

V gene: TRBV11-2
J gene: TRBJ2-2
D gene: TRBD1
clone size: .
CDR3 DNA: TGTGCCAGCAGCTTGATCGGACAGGGGGGCGGGGAGCTGTTTTTT
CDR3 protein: CASSLIGQGGGELFF

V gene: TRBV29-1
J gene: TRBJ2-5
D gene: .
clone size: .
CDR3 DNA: TGCAGCGTTGAAGATCCTTGGACACGGGGGGAGACCCAGTACTTC
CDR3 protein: CSVEDPWTRGETQYF

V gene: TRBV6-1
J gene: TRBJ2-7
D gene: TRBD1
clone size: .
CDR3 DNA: TGTGCCAGCAGTCCACAATGGGACAGGGTAGGCGAGCAGTACTTC
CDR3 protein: CASSPQWDRVGEQYF

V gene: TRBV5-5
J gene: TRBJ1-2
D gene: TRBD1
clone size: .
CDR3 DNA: TGTGCCAGCAGCATAGACAGGGGTAGTAACTATGGCTACACCTTC
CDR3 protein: CASSIDRGSNYGYTF

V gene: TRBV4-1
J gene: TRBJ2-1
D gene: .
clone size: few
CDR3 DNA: TGCGCCAGCAGCCAAGATGGGGGGGCCTCCTACAATGAGCAGTTCTTC
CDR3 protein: CASSQDGGASYNEQFF

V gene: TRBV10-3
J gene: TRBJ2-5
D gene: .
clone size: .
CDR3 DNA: TGTGCCATCAGTGAGTCGGACAAGAAGGAGACCCAGTACTTC
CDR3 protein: CAISESDKKETQYF

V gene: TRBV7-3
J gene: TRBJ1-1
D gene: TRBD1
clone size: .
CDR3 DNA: TGTGCCAGCAGACGTACAGGGGGGGACACTGAAGCTTTCTTT
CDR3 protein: CASRRTGGDTEAFF

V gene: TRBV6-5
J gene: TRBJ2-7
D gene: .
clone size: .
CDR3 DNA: TGTGCCAGCAGCAAACAGGGTAGGTCCGAGCAGTACTTC
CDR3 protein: CASSKQGRSEQYF

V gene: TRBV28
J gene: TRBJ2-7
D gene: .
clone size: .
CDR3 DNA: TGTGCCAGCAGCCTTACAGGGTTCCCCTACGAGCAGTACTTC
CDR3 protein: CASSLTGFPYEQYF

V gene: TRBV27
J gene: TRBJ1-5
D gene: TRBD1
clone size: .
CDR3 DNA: TGTGCCAGCAGTTTGGGACAGGGGATAATGCCCCAGCATTTT
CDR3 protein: CASSLGQGIMPQHF

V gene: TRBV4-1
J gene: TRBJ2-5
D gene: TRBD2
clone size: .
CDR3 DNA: TGCGCCAGCAGCCATCCGACTAGCGGGGGAGGTGTATATCAAGAGACCCAGTACTTC
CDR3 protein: CASSHPTSGGGVYQETQYF

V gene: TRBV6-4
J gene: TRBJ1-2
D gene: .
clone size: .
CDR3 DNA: TGTGCCAGCAGTGAAGGCAGGGCCGGTGGCTACACCTTC
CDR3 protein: CASSEGRAGGYTF

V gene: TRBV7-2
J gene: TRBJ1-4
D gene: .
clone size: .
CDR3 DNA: TGTGCCAGCAGCTGGGCTGGGTACAATGAAAAACTGTTTTTT
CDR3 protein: CASSWAGYNEKLFF

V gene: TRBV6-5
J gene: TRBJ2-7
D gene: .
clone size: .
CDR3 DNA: TGTGCCAGCAAAAAGTCCCGATCGGGGGAGCAGTACTTC
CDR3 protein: CASKKSRSGEQYF

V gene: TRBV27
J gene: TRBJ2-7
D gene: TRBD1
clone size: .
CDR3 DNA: TGTGCCAGCAGTGCCGGGACAGGGTACGAGCAGTACTTC
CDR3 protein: CASSAGTGYEQYF

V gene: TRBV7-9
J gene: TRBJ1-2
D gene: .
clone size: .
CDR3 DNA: TGTGCCAGCAGCTTACCGACAGGAAACTATGGCTACACCTTC
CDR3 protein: CASSLPTGNYGYTF

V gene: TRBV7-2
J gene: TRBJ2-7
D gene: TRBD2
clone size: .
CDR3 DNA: TGTGCCAGCAGCTTAGACGGGACTAGCGGGGGGCGGGAGGAGCAGTACTTC
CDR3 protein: CASSLDGTSGGREEQYF

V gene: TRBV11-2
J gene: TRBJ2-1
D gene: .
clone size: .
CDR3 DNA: TGTGCCAGCAGCTCACCCTCTATCCCGCGACAGTTCTTC
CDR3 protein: CASSSPSIPRQFF

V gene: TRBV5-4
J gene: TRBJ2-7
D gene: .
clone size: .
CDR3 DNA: TGTGCCAGCAGCTCGGATGGTAGCGGTCCCGAGCAGTACTTC
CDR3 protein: CASSSDGSGPEQYF

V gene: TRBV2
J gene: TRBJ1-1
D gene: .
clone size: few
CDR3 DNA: TGTGCCAGCAGCTCCCCGCGGGGGTTCACTGAAGCTTTCTTT
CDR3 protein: CASSSPRGFTEAFF

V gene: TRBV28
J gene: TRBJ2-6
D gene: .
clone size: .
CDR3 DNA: TGTGCCAGCCAACTATCTGGGGCCAACGTCCTGACTTTC
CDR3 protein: CASQLSGANVLTF

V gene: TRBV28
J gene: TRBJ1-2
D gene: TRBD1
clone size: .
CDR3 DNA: TGTGCCAGCAGGCCGGGACAGGGGGCGAGCTATGGCTACACCTTC
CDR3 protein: CASRPGQGASYGYTF

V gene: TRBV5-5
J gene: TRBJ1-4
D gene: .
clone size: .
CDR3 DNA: TGTGCCAGCAGCTTGGGGTTACTGAATGAAAAACTGTTTTTT
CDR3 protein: CASSLGLLNEKLFF

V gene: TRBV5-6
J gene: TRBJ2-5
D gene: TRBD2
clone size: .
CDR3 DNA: TGTGCCAGCAGCTTGCTGTGGAGCGGGGGGGTCCAAGAGACCCAGTACTTC
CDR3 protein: CASSLLWSGGVQETQYF

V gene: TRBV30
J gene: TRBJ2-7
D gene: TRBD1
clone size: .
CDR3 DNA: TGTGCCTGGAACATAGGGGCACAGGGGGCTTGGGGCGAGCAGTACTTC
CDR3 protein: CAWNIGAQGAWGEQYF

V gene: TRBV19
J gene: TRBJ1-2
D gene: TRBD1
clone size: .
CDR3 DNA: TGTGCCACCTTGGGACAGGGGGTCTACTATGGCTACACCTTC
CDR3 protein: CATLGQGVYYGYTF

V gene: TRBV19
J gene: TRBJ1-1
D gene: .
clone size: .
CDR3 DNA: TGTGCCAGTAGTGGACAGAGGGATGGGACTGAAGCTTTCTTT
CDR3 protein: CASSGQRDGTEAFF

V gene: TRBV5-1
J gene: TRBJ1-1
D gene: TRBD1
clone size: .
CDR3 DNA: TGCGCCAGCAGCAGGGACAGGGTAGCGAATGCTGAAGCTTTCTTT
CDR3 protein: CASSRDRVANAEAFF

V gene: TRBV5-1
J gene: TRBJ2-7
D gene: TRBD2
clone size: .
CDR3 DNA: TGCGCCAGCAGTTCTCGTAGCGGGGGGACGGGGGAGCAGTACTTC
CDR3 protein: CASSSRSGGTGEQYF

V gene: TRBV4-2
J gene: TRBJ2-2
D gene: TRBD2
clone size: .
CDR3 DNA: TGTGCCAGCAGCCAGGGTACTAGCGGGGGAGACACCGGGGAGCTGTTTTTT
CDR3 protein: CASSQGTSGGDTGELFF

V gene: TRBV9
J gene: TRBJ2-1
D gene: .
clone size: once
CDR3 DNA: TGTGCCAGCAGCCTAGTAGACAATGAGCAGTTCTTC
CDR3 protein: CASSLVDNEQFF

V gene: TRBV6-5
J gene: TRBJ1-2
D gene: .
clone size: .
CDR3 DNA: TGTGCCAGCAGCCTAGGGGGTCTCGATGGCTACACCTTC
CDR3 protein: CASSLGGLDGYTF

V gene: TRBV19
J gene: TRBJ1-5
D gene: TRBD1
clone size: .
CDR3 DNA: TGTGCCAGTAGCCAGGACAGGGGGCTTGGTCAGCCCCAGCATTTT
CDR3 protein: CASSQDRGLGQPQHF

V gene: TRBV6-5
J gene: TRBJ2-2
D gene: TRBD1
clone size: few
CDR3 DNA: TGTGCCAGCAGTGTGCTCAGGGGGAGCACCGGGGAGCTGTTTTTT
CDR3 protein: CASSVLRGSTGELFF

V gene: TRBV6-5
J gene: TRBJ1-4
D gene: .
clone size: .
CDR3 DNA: TGTGCCAGCAGCCCCTATTCAGGTGACGAAAAACTGTTTTTT
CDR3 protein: CASSPYSGDEKLFF

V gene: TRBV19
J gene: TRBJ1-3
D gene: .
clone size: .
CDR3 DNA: TGTGCCAGTAGGATGGTCGGCGTGTGGCAGACATCTGGAAACACCATATATTTT
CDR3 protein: CASRMVGVWQTSGNTIYF

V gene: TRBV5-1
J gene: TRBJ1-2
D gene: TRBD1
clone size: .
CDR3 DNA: TGCGCCAGCAGCCTGCCTGTACCGGGACAGGCTAATGTCTACACCTTC
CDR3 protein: CASSLPVPGQANVYTF

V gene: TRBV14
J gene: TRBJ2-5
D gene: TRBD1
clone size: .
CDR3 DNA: TGTGCCAGCAGCTCCGACAGGGGAAAAGACCAAGAGACCCAGTACTTC
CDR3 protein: CASSSDRGKDQETQYF

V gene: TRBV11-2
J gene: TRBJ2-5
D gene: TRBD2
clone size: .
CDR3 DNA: TGTGCCAGCAGCTTAATGGGACTAGCGGGGGGGCCTAGGGAGACCCAGTACTTC
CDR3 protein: CASSLMGLAGGPRETQYF

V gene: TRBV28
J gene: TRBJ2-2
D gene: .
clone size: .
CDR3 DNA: TGTGCCAGCAGATTAAAGGTTTCCGGGGGGAACACCGGGGAGCTGTTTTTT
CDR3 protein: CASRLKVSGGNTGELFF

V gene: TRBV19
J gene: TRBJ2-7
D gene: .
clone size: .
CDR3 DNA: TGTGCCAGTAGTACCCTATTGACAGCATCCTACGAGCAGTACTTC
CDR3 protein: CASSTLLTASYEQYF

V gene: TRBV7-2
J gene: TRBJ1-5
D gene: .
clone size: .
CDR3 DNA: TGTGCCAGCAGCTTAGCTGTGACAGGACTGTGGGGAAGCAATCAGCCCCAGCATTTT
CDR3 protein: CASSLAVTGLWGSNQPQHF

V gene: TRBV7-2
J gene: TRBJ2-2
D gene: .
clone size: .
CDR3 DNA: TGTGCCAGCAGCTTAGCGATAGCGACCGGGGAGCTGTTTTTT
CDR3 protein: CASSLAIATGELFF

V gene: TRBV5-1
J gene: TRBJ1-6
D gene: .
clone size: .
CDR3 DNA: TGCGCCAGCAGCACAGGGTCTGGTACGGATTCACCCCTCCACTTT
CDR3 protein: CASSTGSGTDSPLHF

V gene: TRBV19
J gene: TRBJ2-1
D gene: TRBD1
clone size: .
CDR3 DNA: TGTGCCAGCAACAAGGACAGGGGATACAATGAGCAGTTCTTC
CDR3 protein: CASNKDRGYNEQFF

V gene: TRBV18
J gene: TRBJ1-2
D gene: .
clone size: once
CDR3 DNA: TGTGCCAGCTCACCATACAGGGCGGAGGGCTACACCTTC
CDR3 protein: CASSPYRAEGYTF

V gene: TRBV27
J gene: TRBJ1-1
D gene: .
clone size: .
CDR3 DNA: TGTGCCAGCAGTTTATACAGGCCCCCCCTCTCTTTTGAAGCTTTCTTT
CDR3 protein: CASSLYRPPLSFEAFF

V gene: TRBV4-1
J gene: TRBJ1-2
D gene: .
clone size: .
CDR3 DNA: TGCGCCAGCAGCCAAGATACGGGAGACGCCTATGGCTACACCTTC
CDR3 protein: CASSQDTGDAYGYTF

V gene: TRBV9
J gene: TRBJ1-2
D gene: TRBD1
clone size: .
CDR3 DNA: TGTGCCAGCAGCGTAGGTCCCGACAGGGCTCTGATAGGCTACACCTTC
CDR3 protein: CASSVGPDRALIGYTF

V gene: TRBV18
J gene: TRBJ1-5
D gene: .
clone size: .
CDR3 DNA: TGTGCCAGCTCACCAACGGGTTATAGCAATCAGCCCCAGCATTTT
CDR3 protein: CASSPTGYSNQPQHF

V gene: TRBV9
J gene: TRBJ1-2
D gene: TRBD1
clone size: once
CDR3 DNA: TGTGCCAGCAGCGTAGAGGGACAGGGGGCGCTTGGCTACACCTTC
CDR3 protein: CASSVEGQGALGYTF

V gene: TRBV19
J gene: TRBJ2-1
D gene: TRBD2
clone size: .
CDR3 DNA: TGTGCCAGTAGTATCGTAGCTGAGCGGGGCAATGAGCAGTTCTTC
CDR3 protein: CASSIVAERGNEQFF

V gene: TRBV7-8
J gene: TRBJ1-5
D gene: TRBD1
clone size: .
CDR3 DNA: TGTGCCAGCAGCCGAAGGGGGCAACGACAGGGCCTTCTGTTAGCCCAGCATTTT
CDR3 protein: CASSRRGQRQGLLLAQHF

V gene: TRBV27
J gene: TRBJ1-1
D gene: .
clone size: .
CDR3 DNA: TGTGCCAGCAGTACACAGAGCATGAACACTGAAGCTTTCTTT
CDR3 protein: CASSTQSMNTEAFF